This TCR beta chain is from a study of blood T cell repertoires in COVID-19. Whole-study context: Sample material is recorded as cDNA or gDNA derived from T cells, B-cell-depleted T cells, or PBMCs.

Original handling: The assay estimated nucleated cells by amplifying reference gene primers. The assay was immunoSEQ multiplex PCR, and TCRdb's table has in-frame clones only and misses some. V and J calls plus clone size are reproduced from that table; the DNA served to infer D and trimming. This sample yields about 160,000 clones, of which around 93% are seen a single time; around 4.6% belongs to the top ten. One Seattle source followed patients from active infection through their disease course. Germline loops: CDR1 MGHDK, CDR2 SYGVNS. The CDR3 consists of 15 residues. The ends were cut back, 3 bases at V and 0 bases at J, with 10 bases in the middle.

The source of this sequence is a man aged 30-40 years with COVID-19, enrolled during active disease. The J gene is TRBJ2-3, the V gene TRBV25-1; TRBD1 might be the D (5 bases). The source material was peripheral blood. The CDR3 nucleotides read TGTGCCAGCAGTGACCCAGGGATCAGCACAGATACGCAGTATTTT. Translated: CASSDPGISTDTQYF.